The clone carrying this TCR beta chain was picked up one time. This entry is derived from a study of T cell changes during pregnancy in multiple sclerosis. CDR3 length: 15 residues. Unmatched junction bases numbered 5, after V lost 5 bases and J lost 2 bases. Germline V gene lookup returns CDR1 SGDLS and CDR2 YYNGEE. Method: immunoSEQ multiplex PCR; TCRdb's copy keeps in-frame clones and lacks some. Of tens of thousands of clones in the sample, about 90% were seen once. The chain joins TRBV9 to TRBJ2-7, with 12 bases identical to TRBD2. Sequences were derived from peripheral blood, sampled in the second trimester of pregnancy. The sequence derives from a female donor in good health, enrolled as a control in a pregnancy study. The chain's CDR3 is CASSTGLAGPYEQYF. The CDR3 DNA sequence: TGTGCCAGCAGTACAGGACTAGCGGGACCCTACGAGCAGTACTTC.